This T cell receptor beta chain was sequenced during a study of graft-versus-host responses after intestinal transplantation. Overall study context: Each recipient received a multivisceral, liver-intestinal, or isolated intestinal graft. Every recipient underwent anti-thymocyte globulin induction, then tacrolimus and steroids for roughly three years. Whole-study findings and limits: Allografts of one patient group, those with graft-donor T cell macrochimerism, had high graft-versus-host to host-versus-graft clonal ratios. With peak circulating GvH clone levels came an association with early post-transplant HvG declines.

This table comes from immunoSEQ multiplex PCR, and its TCRdb copy is limited to in-frame clones, with some not included. The data show under 90,000 clones, with 92% seen just once and under 0.85% held by the top ten. Worth noting for this clone: Its matching antigen is unknown.

The germline gives CDR1 SGHTA, CDR2 FQGTGA. CDR3 length: 14 amino acids. The J segment lost 4 bases and the V segment lost 2 bases, leaving 3 bases of the junction unmatched. The specimen was PBMCs, collected 98 days after intestinal transplantation. The rearrangement uses TRBV7-3 and TRBJ2-7; 9 positions agree with TRBD1. The TCR sequence derives from a human patient who received an intestinal transplant, so some T cells may come from the graft donor. The CDR3 DNA is TGTGCCAGCAGCTTAGGCGGGACAGGGTACGAGCAGTACTTC. Its protein product is CASSLGGTGYEQYF.